The 2 T cell receptor beta chains below were found in one sample sequenced in a study of OX40 agonist ivuxolimab in advanced cancers. The protocol was immunoSEQ multiplex PCR, while the TCRdb copy is restricted to in-frame clones and leaves out a portion. The sample lists about 120,000 clones; around 91% were seen once. Sequencing used CD4+ or CD8+ T cells sorted from blood, obtained in a trial of the OX40 agonist ivuxolimab. These receptor sequences come from an adult with an advanced solid tumor such as melanoma, head and neck, liver or kidney cancer.

The rearrangement joins TRBV27 to TRBJ2-5, with D hard to call. V shed 3 bases and J shed 4 bases, with 12 bases lying between them. The CDR3 has 14 residues. Per germline, CDR1 MNHEY and CDR2 SMNVEV (reference sequence). The CDR3 loop is CASSFIGLGETQYF. For the CDR3, the DNA is TGTGCCAGCAGTTTCATAGGGTTGGGAGAGACCCAGTACTTC.

The chain employs TRBV18 and TRBJ2-7; weak D call: TRBD1 (7 bases). From germline, CDR1 is KGHSH and CDR2 LQKENI. The CDR3 contains 16 residues. V lost 6 bases and J lost 2, with 20 bases in between. The CDR3 region is CASSSHESRGAYEQYF. Here the CDR3 DNA reads TGTGCCAGCTCCTCACACGAGAGCAGGGGGGCCTACGAGCAGTACTTC.